This T cell receptor (beta chain) was profiled in a study of regulatory T cells in long-lasting Graves disease. Time point in this sample: newly diagnosed GD, antithyroid drugs for less than 3 months. Researchers made the TCR library from RNA that was extracted from PBMCs. Arm-PCR of CDR3 regions and iRepertoire HTBI primers were the basis on which TCR beta libraries were built. Authors' data handling: Identification of gene segments yielded around 64 TRBV and roughly 15 TRBJ across samples. In TCRdb, the multiplex PCR reads were re-called with MiXCR into one record per CDR3 protein. TCRdb's processing, not the authors' own work, is the source of the V and J calls. Of hundreds of thousands of distinct CDR3 sequences in the sample, about a sixth were seen once. Trimming cost V 5 bases and J 0 bases, with 14 bases left between them. The V gene's germline CDR1 is SGHAT and CDR2 FQNNGV. This CDR3 comprises 16 residues.

This clonotype was seen at least ten times. These records were also assigned to another study, of T cells in Graves' hyperthyroidism and ophthalmopathy. This second report adds: When the TCR CDR3 underwent first-round RT-PCR, the HTBI primer set was used.

J is TRBJ2-4 and V is TRBV11-2; weak D call: TRBD2 (5 bases). The sequence came from a woman aged 25 to 45 with Graves disease. The sequenced sample was peripheral blood mononuclear cells (PBMCs), obtained at new diagnosis, from a patient treated with antithyroid drugs. The CDR3 DNA reads as TGTGCCAGCAGCCACGGGGATCCGCTAGCCAAAAACATTCAGTACTTC. Translated, it gives CASSHGDPLAKNIQYF.